One and the same sample provided the 2 T cell receptor beta chains below, sequenced in a study of regulatory T cells in long-lasting Graves disease. Libraries of TCR beta came from iRepertoire HTBI primers plus Arm-PCR of CDR3 regions. TCRdb reprocessed the multiplex PCR reads via MiXCR and lists one record per CDR3 protein. The sample carries approximately 460,000 distinct CDR3 sequences, around 17% recorded once. Time point in this sample: newly diagnosed GD, antithyroid drugs for less than 3 months. Researchers made the TCR library from RNA that was extracted from PBMCs. Another study also made use of these data, one on T cells in Graves' hyperthyroidism and ophthalmopathy.

The source material was peripheral blood mononuclear cells (PBMCs), sampled at new diagnosis, from a patient treated with antithyroid drugs. All receptors come from a woman between 25 and 40 years old with Graves disease.

This clonotype has only a few counts. The chain joins TRBV20-1 to TRBJ2-5; D might be TRBD1 (6 bases). V lost 0 bases, J lost 6 bases, and 17 bases lay in between. Germline-derived CDR1 and CDR2 are DFQATT and SNEGSKA (reference sequence). The CDR3 runs to 15 residues. The CDR3 loop reads CSARDPNTGLKTQYF. The CDR3 nucleotides are TGCAGTGCTAGAGATCCCAACACAGGGCTGAAGACCCAGTACTTC.

This clonotype has ten or more counts. The chain is built from TRBV11-2 and TRBJ2-6; no reliable D call. This CDR3 contains 13 residues. The germline V gene has CDR1 SGHAT and CDR2 FQNNGV. The ends were cut back, 8 bases at V and 0 bases at J, with 5 bases in the middle. DNA for the CDR3: TGTGCCAGCGAGGACTCTGGGGCCAACGTCCTGACTTTC. It codes for CASEDSGANVLTF.